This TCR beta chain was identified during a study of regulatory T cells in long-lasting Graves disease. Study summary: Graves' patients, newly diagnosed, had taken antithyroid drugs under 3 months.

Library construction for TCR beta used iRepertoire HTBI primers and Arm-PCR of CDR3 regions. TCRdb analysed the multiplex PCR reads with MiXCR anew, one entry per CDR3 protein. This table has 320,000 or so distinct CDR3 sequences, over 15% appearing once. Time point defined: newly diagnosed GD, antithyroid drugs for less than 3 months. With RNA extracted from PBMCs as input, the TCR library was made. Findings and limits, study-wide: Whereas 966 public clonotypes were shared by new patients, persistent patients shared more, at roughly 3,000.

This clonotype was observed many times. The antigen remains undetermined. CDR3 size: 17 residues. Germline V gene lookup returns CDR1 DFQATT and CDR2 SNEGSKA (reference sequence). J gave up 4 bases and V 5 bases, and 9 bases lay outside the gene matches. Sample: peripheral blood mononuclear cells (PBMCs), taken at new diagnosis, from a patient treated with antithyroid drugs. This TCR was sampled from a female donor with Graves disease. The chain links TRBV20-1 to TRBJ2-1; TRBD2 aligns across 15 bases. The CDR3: CSAFWTSGRAGYNEQFF. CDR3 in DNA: TGCAGTGCTTTCTGGACTAGCGGGAGGGCTGGTTACAATGAGCAGTTCTTC.